Only a few counts were recorded for the clone carrying this T cell receptor beta chain. Its antigen is currently unknown. The PCR contained 60 Vbeta and 13 Jbeta primers. Sequencing used immunoSEQ multiplex PCR; TCRdb keeps in-frame clones, though not all of them. The data hold roughly 160,000 clones, with about four fifths observed a single time. This sample was included in a study of cytomegalovirus exposure and HLA in healthy donors. Looked up from germline, CDR1 is MNHNY and CDR2 is SVGAGI (reference sequence). The CDR3 is 15 amino acids. V was cut by 6 bases and J by 0 bases, with 9 bases left in between. Findings and caveats of the study: Cytomegalovirus-associated TCR beta chains were listed, numbering some 170. Highly shared sequence variants in one cluster were likely a sequencing artifact.

The rearrangement links TRBV6-6 to TRBJ2-6; D is uncertain. Sample: PBMCs. The source of this sequence is a boy between 2 and 10 years old in good health and CMV-seronegative. This CDR3 is CASSLPRSGANVLTF. The CDR3 coding sequence is TGTGCCAGCAGCCTCCCGCGCTCTGGGGCCAACGTCCTGACTTTC.